This T cell receptor beta chain emerged from a study of OX40 agonist ivuxolimab in advanced cancers. Study-level background: The costimulatory receptor OX40 (CD134) was targeted by ivuxolimab, a fully human IgG2 agonistic monoclonal antibody. Intravenous ivuxolimab was administered to patients every 2 weeks at six dose levels: 0.01, 0.1, 0.3, 1.5, 3 and 10 mg/kg. Among the 52 dose-escalation patients, around 20 had hepatocellular carcinoma, about 15 melanoma, 9 renal cell carcinoma and 9 head and neck cancer. In the dose-escalation cohort, 82.7% of patients were male, and the mean age was about 55 years, with a range of about 23 to 80. Prior anti-PD-1, anti-PD-L1 or anti-CTLA-4 therapy was permitted, and checkpoint inhibitors had been received by about 36% of dose-escalation patients. Partial responses occurred in three dose-escalation patients: two with cutaneous melanoma and one with hepatocellular carcinoma. The purpose of peripheral TCRbeta sequencing was to test whether ivuxolimab changed TCR sequence diversity and led to clonal T-cell expansion. The paper covers the monotherapy dose-escalation part of the phase I ivuxolimab trial, which included N ≈ 57 patients.

Remarks on this clone: The antigen this receptor binds is unknown. Qualities for individual bases were not recorded, and no much larger clone is one base off.

At the junction V is shortened by 5 bases and J by 4 bases; bases outside the gene matches: 5. The CDR3 starts with the cysteine, ends with the phenylalanine, and has 14 residues. Of all the DNA, just the CDR3 is kept, 42 bases in frame from base 1. Based on the germline V gene, the CDR1 and CDR2 sequences are SGHTA and FQGNSA. The trial excluded patients who had a history of autoimmune disease or who were on systemic immunosuppression. Peripheral blood for TCR sequencing was collected from all dose cohorts at baseline, on cycle 4 day 1, and on cycle 7 day 1. Samples came from an open-label, multicenter, first-in-human phase I dose-escalation trial of ivuxolimab. The trial enrolled adults with locally advanced or metastatic head and neck squamous cell, hepatocellular, melanoma or renal cell carcinoma. CD4+ and CD8+ T cells were sorted separately from peripheral blood before TCR sequencing. For sequencing of the TCRbeta CDR3 region, genomic DNA was extracted from the sorted cells. The immunoSEQ Assay was used to sequence the TCRbeta CDR3 regions. TCRdb provides this immuneACCESS table in a form limited to in-frame rearrangements. Some clones are lacking; in checked studies, under half of them reflect an unresolved V gene, and why the rest are absent is not known. The sample has some 64,000 clones on record, 65% to 90% of them singletons. The top ten clonotypes cover approximately 0.75% of the sample.

Overall results and qualifications from the work: The antigen specificity of the peripheral T cells that underwent clonal expansion was not determined. After ivuxolimab, more expanded clones were found on average in CD8+ T cells than in CD4+ T cells. At doses of 0.1 to 3.0 mg/kg, clonal expansion of both CD4+ and CD8+ blood T cells was observed from baseline to week 6. In the 0.1-3.0 mg/kg groups, partial responders had among the lowest normalized peripheral clonal expansion, particularly in CD8+ T cells. Low levels of normalized T-cell clonal expansion were also shown by some nonresponding patients.

This receptor was obtained from an adult with an advanced solid tumor such as melanoma, head and neck, liver or kidney cancer. The V and J genes are TRBV7-2 and TRBJ2-5, with 9 bases matching TRBD1. Sample: CD4+ or CD8+ T cells sorted from blood, taken in a trial of the OX40 agonist ivuxolimab. In nucleotide form, the sequence is TGTGCCAGCAGCCGAACAGGGGGCGGAGAGACCCAGTACTTC. Translated, it reads CASSRTGGGETQYF.